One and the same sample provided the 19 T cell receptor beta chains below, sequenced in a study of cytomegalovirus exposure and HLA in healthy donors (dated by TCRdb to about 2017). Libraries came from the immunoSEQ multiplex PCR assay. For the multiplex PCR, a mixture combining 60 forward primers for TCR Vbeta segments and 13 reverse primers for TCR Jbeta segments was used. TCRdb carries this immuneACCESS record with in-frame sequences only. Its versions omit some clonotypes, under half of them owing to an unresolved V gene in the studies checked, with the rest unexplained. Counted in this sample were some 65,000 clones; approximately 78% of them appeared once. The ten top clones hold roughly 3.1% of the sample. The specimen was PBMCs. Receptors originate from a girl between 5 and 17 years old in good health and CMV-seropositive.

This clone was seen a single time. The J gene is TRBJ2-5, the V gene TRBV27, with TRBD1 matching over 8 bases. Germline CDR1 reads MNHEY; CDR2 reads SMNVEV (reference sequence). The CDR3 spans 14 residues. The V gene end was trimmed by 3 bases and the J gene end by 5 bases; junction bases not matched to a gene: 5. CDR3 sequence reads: CASSFAGGRETQYF. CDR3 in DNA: TGTGCCAGCAGTTTCGCAGGGGGCAGGGAGACCCAGTACTTC.

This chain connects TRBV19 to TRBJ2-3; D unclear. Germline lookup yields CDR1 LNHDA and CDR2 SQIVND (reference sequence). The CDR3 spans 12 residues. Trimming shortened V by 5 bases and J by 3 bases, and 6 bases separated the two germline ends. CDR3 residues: CASSFLTDTQYF. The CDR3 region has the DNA TGTGCCAGTAGTTTCCTGACAGATACGCAGTATTTT.

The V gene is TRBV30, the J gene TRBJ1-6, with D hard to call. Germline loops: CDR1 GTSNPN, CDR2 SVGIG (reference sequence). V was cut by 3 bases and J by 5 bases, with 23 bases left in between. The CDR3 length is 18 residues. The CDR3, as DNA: TGTGCCTGGAGGGTAGAGGGTACCTCAGGCTGGAATAATTCACCCCTCCACTTT. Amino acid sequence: CAWRVEGTSGWNNSPLHF.

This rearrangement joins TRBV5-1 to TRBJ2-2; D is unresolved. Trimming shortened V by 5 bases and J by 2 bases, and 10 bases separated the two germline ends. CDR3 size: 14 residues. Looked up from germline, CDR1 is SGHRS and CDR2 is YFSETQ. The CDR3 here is CASRSSLNTGELFF. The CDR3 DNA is TGCGCCAGCAGATCCTCCCTCAACACCGGGGAGCTGTTTTTT.

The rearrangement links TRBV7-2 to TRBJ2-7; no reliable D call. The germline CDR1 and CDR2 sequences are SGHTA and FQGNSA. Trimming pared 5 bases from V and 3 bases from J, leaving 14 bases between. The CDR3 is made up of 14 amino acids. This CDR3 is CASSPPGGYYEQYF. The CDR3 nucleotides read TGTGCCAGCAGCCCACCCGGTGGTTACTACGAGCAGTACTTC.

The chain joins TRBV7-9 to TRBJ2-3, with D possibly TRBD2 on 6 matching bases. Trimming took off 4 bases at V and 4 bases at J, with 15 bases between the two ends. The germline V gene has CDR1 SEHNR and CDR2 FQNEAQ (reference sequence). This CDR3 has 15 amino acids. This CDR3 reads CASSSGSGFADTQYF. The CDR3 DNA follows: TGTGCCAGCAGCTCCGGGAGCGGGTTCGCAGATACGCAGTATTTT.

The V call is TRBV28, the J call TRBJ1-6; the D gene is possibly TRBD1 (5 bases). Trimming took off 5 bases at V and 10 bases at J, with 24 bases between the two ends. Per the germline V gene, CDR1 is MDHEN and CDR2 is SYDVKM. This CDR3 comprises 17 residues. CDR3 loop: CASSIYQGGGAKSPLHF. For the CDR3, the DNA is TGTGCCAGCAGTATTTATCAGGGTGGTGGGGCAAAATCACCCCTCCACTTT. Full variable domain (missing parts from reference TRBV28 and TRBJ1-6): DVKVTQSSRYLVKRTGEKVFLECVQDMDHENMFWYRQDPGLGLRLIYFSYDVKMKEKGDIPEGYSVSREKKERFSLILESASTNQTSMYLCASSIYQGGGAKSPLHFGNGTRLTVT.

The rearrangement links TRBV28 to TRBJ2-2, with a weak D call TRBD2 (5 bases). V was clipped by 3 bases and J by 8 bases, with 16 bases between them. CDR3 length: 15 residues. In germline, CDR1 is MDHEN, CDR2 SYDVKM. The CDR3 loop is CASSLPSLRRGELFF. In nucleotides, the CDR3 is TGTGCCAGCAGTTTGCCTTCTCTAAGGAGGGGGGAGCTGTTTTTT.

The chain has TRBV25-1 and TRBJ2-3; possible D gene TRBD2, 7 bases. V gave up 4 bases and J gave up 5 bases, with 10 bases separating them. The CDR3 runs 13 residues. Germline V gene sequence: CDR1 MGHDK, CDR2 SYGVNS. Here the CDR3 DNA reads TGTGCCAGCAGTGTGGGAGGGGGAGATACGCAGTATTTT. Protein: CASSVGGGDTQYF.

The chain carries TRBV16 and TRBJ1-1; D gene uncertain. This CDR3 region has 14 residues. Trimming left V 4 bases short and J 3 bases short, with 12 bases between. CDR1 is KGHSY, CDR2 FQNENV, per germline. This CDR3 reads CASSLMAADTEAFF. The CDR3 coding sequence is TGTGCCAGCAGCCTTATGGCAGCGGACACTGAAGCTTTCTTT.

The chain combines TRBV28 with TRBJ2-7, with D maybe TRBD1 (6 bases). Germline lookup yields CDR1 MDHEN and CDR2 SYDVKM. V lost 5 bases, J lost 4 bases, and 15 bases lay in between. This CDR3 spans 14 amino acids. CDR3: CASSPGQLRYEQYF. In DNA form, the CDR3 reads TGTGCCAGCAGTCCAGGACAGTTGCGGTACGAGCAGTACTTC. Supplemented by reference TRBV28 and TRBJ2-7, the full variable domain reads DVKVTQSSRYLVKRTGEKVFLECVQDMDHENMFWYRQDPGLGLRLIYFSYDVKMKEKGDIPEGYSVSREKKERFSLILESASTNQTSMYLCASSPGQLRYEQYFGPGTRLTVT.

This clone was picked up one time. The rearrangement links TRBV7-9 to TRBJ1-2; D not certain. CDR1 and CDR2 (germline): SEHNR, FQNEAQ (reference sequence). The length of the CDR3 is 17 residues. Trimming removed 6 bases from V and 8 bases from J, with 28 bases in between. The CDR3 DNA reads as TGTGCCAGCAGATCATCCCGCCGGGGTGGGCGTCAAGGAGGCTACACCTTC. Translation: CASRSSRRGGRQGGYTF.

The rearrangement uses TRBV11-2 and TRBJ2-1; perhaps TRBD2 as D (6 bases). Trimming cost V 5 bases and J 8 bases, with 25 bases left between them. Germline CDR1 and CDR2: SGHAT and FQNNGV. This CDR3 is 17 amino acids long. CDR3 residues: CASSQGSMVGSGYEQFF. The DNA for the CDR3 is TGTGCCAGCAGCCAAGGCTCCATGGTCGGGAGTGGATATGAGCAGTTCTTC. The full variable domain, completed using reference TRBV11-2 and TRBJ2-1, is EAGVAQSPRYKIIEKRQSVAFWCNPISGHATLYWYQQILGQGPKLLIQFQNNGVVDDSQLPKDRFSAERLKGVDSTLKIQPAKLEDSAVYLCASSQGSMVGSGYEQFFGPGTRLTVL.

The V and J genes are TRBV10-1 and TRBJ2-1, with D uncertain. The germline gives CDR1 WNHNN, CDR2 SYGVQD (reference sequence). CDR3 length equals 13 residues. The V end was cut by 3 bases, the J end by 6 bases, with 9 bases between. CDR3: CASSDWPSNEQFF. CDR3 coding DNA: TGCGCCAGCAGTGACTGGCCGTCCAATGAGCAGTTCTTC.

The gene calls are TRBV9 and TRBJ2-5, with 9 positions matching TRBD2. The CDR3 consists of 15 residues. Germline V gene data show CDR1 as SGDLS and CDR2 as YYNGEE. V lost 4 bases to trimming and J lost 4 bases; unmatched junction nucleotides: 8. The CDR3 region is CASSRTGTSLETQYF. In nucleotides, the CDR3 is TGTGCCAGCAGCCGAACCGGGACTAGCCTAGAGACCCAGTACTTC.

The CDR3 DNA is TGTGCCAGCAGTTCAACTCGGGACAGGGTGGGAAACACCATATATTTT. As protein: CASSSTRDRVGNTIYF. The chain has TRBV5-4 and TRBJ1-3; 9 bases fit TRBD1. V trimming: 5 bases; J trimming: 4 bases; junction bases outside the gene matches: 10. The germline CDR1 and CDR2 sequences are SGHNT and YYREEE (reference sequence). The CDR3 covers 16 residues.

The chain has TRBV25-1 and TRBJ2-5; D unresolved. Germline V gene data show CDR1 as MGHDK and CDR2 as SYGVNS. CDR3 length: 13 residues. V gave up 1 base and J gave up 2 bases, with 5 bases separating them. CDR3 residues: CASSESLQETQYF. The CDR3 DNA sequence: TGTGCCAGCAGTGAATCTTTGCAAGAGACCCAGTACTTC.

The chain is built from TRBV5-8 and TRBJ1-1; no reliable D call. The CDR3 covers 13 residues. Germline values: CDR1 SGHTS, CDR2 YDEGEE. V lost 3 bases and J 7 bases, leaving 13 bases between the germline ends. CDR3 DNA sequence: TGTGCCAGCAGCTCAACGCGACGGAGTGAAGCTTTCTTT. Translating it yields CASSSTRRSEAFF.

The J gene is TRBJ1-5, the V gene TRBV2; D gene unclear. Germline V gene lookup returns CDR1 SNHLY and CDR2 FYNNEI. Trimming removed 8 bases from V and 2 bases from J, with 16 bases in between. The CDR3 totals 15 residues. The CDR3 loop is CASGGEGGGNQPQHF. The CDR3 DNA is TGTGCCAGCGGCGGTGAGGGCGGGGGCAATCAGCCCCAGCATTTT.